This T cell receptor (beta chain) came from a study of cytomegalovirus exposure and HLA in healthy donors. General study findings and limits: The study listed roughly 160 cytomegalovirus-associated TCR beta chains.

This clone showed up just a few times. Its antigen is still unknown. The ends lost 6 bases at V and 1 base at J; junction bases unmatched: 9. The CDR3 sequence is 15 residues long. CDR1 and CDR2 from the germline V gene are SGHRS and YFSETQ. The PCR used 60 Vbeta and 13 Jbeta primers. Authors' data handling: The count from a later analysis was about 80 million unique TCR beta chains, around 11 million of them shared. Clones were read by immunoSEQ multiplex PCR, and TCRdb kept only the in-frame ones, dropping some. That table supplies the V and J calls and clone size; D and trimming were determined from the DNA. The sample has approximately 91,000 clones; around 64% are singletons.

The sample consisted of PBMCs. This chain connects TRBV5-1 to TRBJ2-5; 7 positions agree with TRBD1. The TCR sequence derives from a human donor in good health. The DNA for the CDR3 is TGCGCCAGCATGGAACAGGGGCTCCGCCAAGAGACCCAGTACTTC. It is translated as CASMEQGLRQETQYF.